This paragraph reports one T cell receptor beta chain. The sample comes from a study of blood T cell repertoires in COVID-19. The overall study: From the United States, Italy and Spain came samples of acute and convalescent COVID-19. Sources were T cells, B-cell-depleted T cells, or PBMCs; the material itself was cDNA or gDNA.

Original processing notes: Amplified reference gene primers provided the basis for estimating nucleated cell counts. Profiled with immunoSEQ multiplex PCR; TCRdb holds only in-frame clones, not every one. The V and J calls and clone size are taken from that table; D and trimming were inferred from the DNA. The repertoire has around 500,000 clones, approximately 83% of them found once; the top ten carry approximately 2.9%. The junction had 4 bases not matched to a gene; V was cut back by 0 bases and J by 2 bases. CDR1 is LNHNV, CDR2 YYDKDF, per germline (reference sequence). CDR3 length: 16 residues. The specimen sequenced was peripheral blood. The sequence was collected from a human donor in a cohort sampled during active COVID-19. The chain uses TRBV15 and TRBJ2-1; 7 bases map to TRBD1. The CDR3 coding sequence is TGTGCCACCAGCAGAGAGGGGCAGGGGGCCTACAATGAGCAGTTCTTC. This encodes CATSREGQGAYNEQFF.